The 28 T cell receptor beta chains reported below all come from one sample, sequenced in a study of blood T cells in healthy people across ages. Together with a sample-barcoded 5' primer, a J-beta primer mix was included in a second PCR lasting 7 to 11 cycles. TCRdb ran MiXCR on the 5' RACE reads and lists one entry per CDR3 protein. The sample includes hundreds of thousands of distinct CDR3 sequences, about 46% of them seen just once. Sequenced material: blood. The receptors derive from a man aged 80 or over in good health.

The rearrangement links TRBV4-3 to TRBJ1-2, with D possibly TRBD1 on 6 matching bases. Germline V gene lookup returns CDR1 LGHNA and CDR2 YSLEER. This CDR3 spans 14 amino acids. Trimming removed 1 base from V and 5 bases from J, with 11 bases in between. CDR3: CASSQAGAVYGYTF. The CDR3 DNA is TGCGCCAGCAGCCAAGCAGGGGCAGTTTATGGCTACACCTTC.

This rearrangement joins TRBV2 to TRBJ2-5; TRBD2 agrees at 7 bases. The CDR3 has 15 residues. V trimming: 7 bases; J trimming: 5 bases; junction bases outside the gene matches: 13. Germline CDR1 reads SNHLY; CDR2 reads FYNNEI. CDR3 DNA: TGTGCCAGCACGCCGTCGAGGGAGGGCTTTGAGACCCAGTACTTC. This encodes CASTPSREGFETQYF.

This chain joins TRBV20-1 and TRBJ2-2; perhaps TRBD2 as D (6 bases). The V gene lost 3 bases and the J gene lost 0 bases, with 11 bases spanning the gap. CDR1 is DFQATT, CDR2 SNEGSKA, per germline (reference sequence). CDR3 length: 15 residues. As DNA, the CDR3 is TGCAGTGCTAGCAGCGGGCAGGCGAACACCGGGGAGCTGTTTTTT. Translating gives CSASSGQANTGELFF.

About this clonotype itself: Just one base apart from a much larger clone, this may be a read error. This chain links TRBV10-3 with TRBJ1-6; no clear D gene. Germline-derived CDR1 and CDR2 are ENHRY and SYGVKD. The CDR3 contains 12 residues. The CDR3 reads CAISESRSPPHF. In DNA form, the CDR3 reads TGTGCCATCAGTGAGTCTCGGTCACCCCCCCACTTT.

This clonotype was detected a few times. The chain uses TRBV7-2 and TRBJ2-5, with a tentative D call TRBD2 (7 bases). The J call may be incorrect, as the DNA end agrees better with TRBJ2-1. Germline V gene data show CDR1 as SGHTA and CDR2 as FQGNSA. The length of the CDR3 is 14 residues. As DNA, the CDR3 is TGTGCCAGCAGCTTTTCGCGGGGGCAAGAGACCCAGTTCTTC. Protein: CASSFSRGQETQFF.

This sequence joins TRBV15 and TRBJ1-5, with D tentatively TRBD1 (5 bases). Germline loops: CDR1 LNHNV, CDR2 YYDKDF (reference sequence). This CDR3 has 16 amino acids. The V end lost 0 bases, the J end lost 5 bases, and 14 bases lay between the germline ends. The CDR3 bases are TGTGCCACCAGCAGAGATTACAGGCTCGAATATCAGCCCCAGCATTTT. Its translation: CATSRDYRLEYQPQHF.

The chain is built from TRBV5-1 and TRBJ2-3; D perhaps matches TRBD1 (6 bases). V was trimmed by 5 bases and J by 4 bases, leaving 14 bases between them. The CDR3 is 14 amino acids. Germline CDR1 is SGHRS and CDR2 is YFSETQ. In DNA, the CDR3 is TGCGCCAGCAGACAGGGATCTCTCGCAGATACGCAGTATTTT. The encoded protein is CASRQGSLADTQYF.

CDR3 sequence (DNA): TGTGCCAGCAGTAGACTAGCGGAGCTTCAAGAGACCCAGTACTTC. Amino acids: CASSRLAELQETQYF. The gene calls are TRBV6-2 or TRBV6-3 and TRBJ2-5; the match to TRBD2 covers 9 bases. The germline V gene encodes CDR1 MNHEY and CDR2 SVGEGT. CDR3 length equals 15 residues. Trimming took 5 bases from V and 2 from J; bases not matched to a gene: 6.

The gene calls are TRBV4-3 and TRBJ2-3; 7 positions agree with TRBD2. Trimming took 0 bases from V and 4 from J; bases not matched to a gene: 10. The CDR3 loop spans 17 amino acids. Per the germline V gene, CDR1 is LGHNA and CDR2 is YSLEER. Here the CDR3 DNA reads TGCGCCAGCAGCCAAGATGGTACGCGGGGGTTCCCAGATACGCAGTATTTT. Amino acid sequence: CASSQDGTRGFPDTQYF.

The chain employs TRBV12-3 or TRBV12-4 and TRBJ2-4, with TRBD2 matching 9 bases. V shed 1 base and J 7 bases; nucleotides not matched to a gene: 8. The CDR3 length is 16 residues. CDR3 in amino acids: CASSLVAAGGGNIQYF. DNA for the CDR3: TGTGCCAGCAGTTTAGTAGCAGCGGGAGGAGGGAACATTCAGTACTTC.

This clonotype was counted a few times. V usage is TRBV6-5 and J usage is TRBJ2-7; 7 bases line up with TRBD2. The CDR3 contains 15 residues. Germline CDR1 and CDR2: MNHEY and SVGAGI. J lost 6 bases, V lost 4 bases, and 12 bases had no gene match. Written as DNA, the CDR3 is TGTGCCAGCAGTTCCGTCAGCGGGGCAGGGCGCGAGCAGTACTTC. Amino acids: CASSSVSGAGREQYF.

The chain has TRBV21-1 and TRBJ2-3; TRBD2, the D gene given by the table, was not confirmed from the DNA. TRBV21-1 is a pseudogene. The CDR3 runs 16 residues. The CDR3 DNA sequence: TGTGCCAGCAGCAAAGCGGCCAGGCCCAACACAGATACGCAGTATTTT. This sequence encodes CASSKAARPNTDTQYF.

A few counts support this clonotype. The chain recombines TRBV12-3 or TRBV12-4 with TRBJ1-2; 7 bases line up with TRBD1. The CDR3 length is 15 residues. V lost 1 base and J lost 4; bases outside the gene matches: 6. CDR3 DNA sequence: TGTGCCAGCAGTTTAGTTAGGGGGCGATCCTATGGCTACACCTTC. This gives the protein CASSLVRGRSYGYTF.

The chain joins TRBV4-2 to TRBJ2-3, with 7 nucleotides matching TRBD2. Germline CDR1 reads LGHNA; CDR2 reads YNFKEQ. V dropped 1 base and J dropped 7; count of bases not matched to a gene: 14. The CDR3 covers 17 residues. The CDR3 coding sequence is TGTGCCAGCAGCCAAGTCCGTAACGGGAGGAGAACGAATACGCAGTATTTT. This translates into CASSQVRNGRRTNTQYF.

The rearrangement links TRBV20-1 to TRBJ2-3, with no clear D. The CDR3 spans 15 residues. V was shortened by 1 base and J by 0 bases, with 11 bases between the two germline ends. Germline lookup yields CDR1 DFQATT and CDR2 SNEGSKA (reference sequence). The CDR3 loop reads CSARARSLSTDTQYF. CDR3 DNA: TGCAGTGCTAGAGCTAGGAGTCTGAGCACAGATACGCAGTATTTT.

V and J are TRBV12-3 or TRBV12-4 and TRBJ2-7; D ambiguous. There are 13 residues in the CDR3. Between the trimmed V and J ends, which lost 1 base and 5 bases, there was a span of 9 bases. The CDR3 protein is CASSLGPHDEQYF. In DNA form, the CDR3 reads TGTGCCAGCAGTTTAGGGCCTCACGACGAGCAGTACTTC.

This clonotype appeared once. The chain uses TRBV6-6 and TRBJ2-7, with 9 bases aligning to TRBD1. The CDR3 is 15 amino acids. The germline V gene has CDR1 MNHNY and CDR2 SVGAGI (reference sequence). V was clipped by 1 base and J by 6 bases; unmatched bases: 7. Written as DNA, the CDR3 is TGTGCCAGCAGTTACTTCACAGGGGGCAGCTGCGAGCAGTACTTC. Its translation is CASSYFTGGSCEQYF.

The chain employs TRBV7-2 and TRBJ2-3; 13 bases are a match to TRBD2. CDR1 SGHTA and CDR2 FQGNSA come from the germline V gene. The length of the CDR3 is 18 residues. The V segment lost 4 bases and the J segment 2 bases; nucleotides outside the gene matches: 9. The DNA for the CDR3 is TGTGCCAGCAGCTCTATGGGACTAGCGGGATCCTTCACAGATACGCAGTATTTT. This gives the protein CASSSMGLAGSFTDTQYF.

The chain carries TRBV5-1 and TRBJ2-2; no reliable D call. Germline V gene sequence: CDR1 SGHRS, CDR2 YFSETQ. The CDR3 is made up of 16 amino acids. V dropped 1 base and J dropped 2 bases, with 12 bases sitting between them. CDR3 sequence reads: CASSLLQTPNTGELFF. In DNA form, the CDR3 reads TGCGCCAGCAGCTTGCTTCAGACACCAAACACCGGGGAGCTGTTTTTT.

The chain uses TRBV18 and TRBJ2-7; D is ambiguous. V was pared by 2 bases and J by 7 bases, with 12 bases between. CDR1 is KGHSH, CDR2 LQKENI, per germline. The CDR3 sequence is 13 residues long. Written as DNA, the CDR3 is TGTGCCAGCTCACCAGTGGAAACGGGTGAGCAGTACTTC. Translating it yields CASSPVETGEQYF.

As to this clonotype: This may come from a read error, since a much larger clone is one base off. The V and J genes are TRBV28 and TRBJ2-5; 7 bases map to TRBD2. In germline, CDR1 is MDHEN, CDR2 SYDVKM. V gave up 1 base and J gave up 1 base; unmatched junction bases: 9. This CDR3 spans 17 amino acids. CDR3 in DNA: TGTGCCAGCAGTTTATTACCAGCGGGAAGGGGCCAAGAGACCCAGTACTTC. It encodes CASSLLPAGRGQETQYF.

The V gene is TRBV12-3 or TRBV12-4, the J gene TRBJ2-2; tentatively, D is TRBD2 (5 bases). The CDR3 has 14 amino acids. Deletions cut 8 bases from V and 2 bases from J, with 12 bases between. Here the CDR3 DNA reads TGTGCCAGCGTGGAGGTCCGAAACACCGGGGAGCTGTTTTTT. Its translation is CASVEVRNTGELFF.

The sample holds a few counts of this clonotype. This chain links TRBV12-3 or TRBV12-4 with TRBJ1-1; D is unresolved. CDR3 length equals 13 residues. V was trimmed by 3 bases and J by 0 bases, leaving 5 bases between them. CDR3 nucleotide sequence: TGTGCCAGCAGTTTGTTACTGAACACTGAAGCTTTCTTT. Translation: CASSLLLNTEAFF.

This clonotype was counted many times. The rearrangement joins TRBV29-1 to TRBJ2-3; 10 nucleotides agree with TRBD2. CDR1 is SQVTM and CDR2 is ANQGSEA in the germline V gene. V dropped 3 bases and J dropped 2; count of bases not matched to a gene: 8. The CDR3 loop spans 16 amino acids. CDR3 sequence: CSVDGASGSFTDTQYF. CDR3 in DNA: TGCAGCGTTGATGGTGCTAGCGGGAGTTTCACAGATACGCAGTATTTT.

This clonotype was observed a single time. J is TRBJ2-7 and V is TRBV4-2, with a weak D call TRBD1 (6 bases). In germline, CDR1 is LGHNA, CDR2 YNFKEQ. With 0 bases removed from V and 2 bases from J, the gap between germline ends came to 11 bases. The CDR3 extends over 15 amino acids. CDR3 in amino acids: CASSQDHTGTYEQYF. The CDR3 DNA reads as TGTGCCAGCAGCCAAGATCATACAGGGACCTACGAGCAGTACTTC.

This clonotype was observed a handful of times. This rearrangement joins TRBV6-1 to TRBJ2-2; D perhaps matches TRBD1 (6 bases). CDR1 and CDR2 from the germline V gene are MNHNS and SASEGT. CDR3 size: 15 residues. V lost 5 bases and J 5 bases, leaving 15 bases between the germline ends. The CDR3 region is CASSPTQGRTGELFF. CDR3 DNA sequence: TGTGCCAGCAGTCCCACCCAGGGGAGAACCGGGGAGCTGTTTTTT.

Concerning this clonotype itself: A read error is possible here, since a much larger clone lies one base away. The CDR3 spells CANSLEAGERNEQFF. The CDR3 nucleotides read TGTGCCAACAGCTTAGAAGCGGGAGAACGAAATGAGCAGTTCTTC. The rearrangement joins TRBV11-3 to TRBJ2-1; 8 bases are shared with TRBD2. This CDR3 is 15 amino acids long. Germline assignment: CDR1 SGHNT and CDR2 YENEEA.

The chain recombines TRBV30 with TRBJ1-1; no firm D call. In germline, CDR1 is GTSNPN, CDR2 SVGIG (reference sequence). This CDR3 is built from 13 residues. The V end lost 0 bases, the J end lost 1 base, and 6 bases lay between the germline ends. In DNA, the CDR3 is TGTGCCTGGAGTGTACGGAAGAACACTGAAGCTTTCTTT. It specifies CAWSVRKNTEAFF.